These T cell receptor beta chains were read from a single sample in a study of PD-L1 blockade in urothelial cancer. The data were produced by immunoSEQ multiplex PCR, yet TCRdb's version contains in-frame clones alone and is incomplete. Of around 79,000 clones listed, around 81% are singletons. The input for sequencing was PBMCs, taken around atezolizumab (anti-PD-L1) treatment. These receptors were collected from a man aged 40-49 years with urothelial cancer. Both conserved end residues are part of each CDR3. D genes are given only for firm matches. Where a row states a size, it is once, few, many or the class of an expanded clone; other rows omit it.

cdr3_length: 15
j_call: TRBJ1-1
v_call: TRBV15
clone_size: once
d_call: TRBD1
cdr3_aa: CATSRDRDSYTEAFF
cdr3_nt: TGTGCCACCAGCAGAGATCGGGACAGCTACACTGAAGCTTTCTTT

cdr3_length: 13
j_call: TRBJ2-1
v_call: TRBV10-1
clone_size: -
d_call: -
cdr3_aa: CASFPGVPNEQFF
cdr3_nt: TGCGCCAGCTTTCCGGGGGTGCCCAATGAGCAGTTCTTC

cdr3_length: 13
j_call: TRBJ2-7
v_call: TRBV28
clone_size: -
d_call: -
cdr3_aa: CASKEGRVHEQYF
cdr3_nt: TGTGCCAGCAAGGAAGGCAGGGTCCACGAGCAGTACTTC

cdr3_length: 15
j_call: TRBJ2-1
v_call: TRBV28
clone_size: -
d_call: -
cdr3_aa: CASSATGGSYNEQFF
cdr3_nt: TGTGCCAGCAGTGCAACAGGCGGCTCCTACAATGAGCAGTTCTTC

cdr3_length: 15
j_call: TRBJ2-5
v_call: TRBV5-4
clone_size: -
d_call: -
cdr3_aa: CASSFHRDPQETQYF
cdr3_nt: TGTGCCAGCAGCTTCCACAGGGACCCCCAAGAGACCCAGTACTTC

cdr3_length: 15
j_call: TRBJ2-7
v_call: TRBV11-2
clone_size: -
d_call: -
cdr3_aa: CASSSQRSPGGGQYF
cdr3_nt: TGTGCCAGCAGCTCCCAGAGGTCCCCCGGCGGAGGGCAGTACTTC

cdr3_length: 13
j_call: TRBJ2-4
v_call: TRBV15
clone_size: -
d_call: TRBD2
cdr3_aa: CATSRDPGGIQYF
cdr3_nt: TGTGCCACCAGCAGAGATCCGGGGGGCATTCAGTACTTC

cdr3_length: 14
j_call: TRBJ1-2
v_call: TRBV6-5
clone_size: -
d_call: -
cdr3_aa: CASSSTTHNYGYTF
cdr3_nt: TGTGCCAGCAGTTCGACGACTCACAACTATGGCTACACCTTC

cdr3_length: 15
j_call: TRBJ1-1
v_call: TRBV5-5
clone_size: -
d_call: -
cdr3_aa: CASSEPGLPNTEAFF
cdr3_nt: TGTGCCAGCAGCGAGCCGGGACTTCCGAACACTGAAGCTTTCTTT

cdr3_length: 14
j_call: TRBJ1-3
v_call: TRBV6-5
clone_size: -
d_call: TRBD1
cdr3_aa: CATNRGGFGNTIYF
cdr3_nt: TGTGCCACAAACAGGGGAGGTTTTGGAAACACCATATATTTT

cdr3_length: 15
j_call: TRBJ2-7
v_call: TRBV28
clone_size: -
d_call: TRBD1
cdr3_aa: CASSYGRLRGLEQYF
cdr3_nt: TGTGCCAGCAGTTACGGACGTCTCAGGGGGCTCGAGCAGTACTTC

cdr3_length: 15
j_call: TRBJ2-7
v_call: TRBV27
clone_size: few
d_call: TRBD2
cdr3_aa: CASSRTGTSSYEQYF
cdr3_nt: TGTGCCAGCAGCCGAACCGGGACTAGTTCCTACGAGCAGTACTTC

cdr3_length: 13
j_call: TRBJ1-3
v_call: TRBV6-6
clone_size: -
d_call: TRBD1
cdr3_aa: CASRRDSGNTIYF
cdr3_nt: TGTGCCAGCAGACGGGACAGTGGAAACACCATATATTTT

cdr3_length: 15
j_call: TRBJ2-5
v_call: TRBV5-1
clone_size: -
d_call: TRBD1
cdr3_aa: CASSPPGGAQETQYF
cdr3_nt: TGCGCCAGCAGCCCGCCAGGGGGCGCCCAAGAGACCCAGTACTTC

cdr3_length: 14
j_call: TRBJ1-3
v_call: TRBV9
clone_size: -
d_call: -
cdr3_aa: CASSAQDTGNTIYF
cdr3_nt: TGTGCCAGCAGCGCACAGGACACTGGAAACACCATATATTTT

cdr3_length: 17
j_call: TRBJ2-3
v_call: TRBV10-3
clone_size: -
d_call: TRBD2
cdr3_aa: CAISEGGGLAAPDTQYF
cdr3_nt: TGTGCCATCAGTGAGGGCGGGGGGCTAGCGGCTCCAGATACGCAGTATTTT

cdr3_length: 14
j_call: TRBJ2-1
v_call: TRBV7-3
clone_size: -
d_call: -
cdr3_aa: CASSLQLAGNEQFF
cdr3_nt: TGTGCCAGCAGCTTACAACTAGCTGGTAATGAGCAGTTCTTC

cdr3_length: 14
j_call: TRBJ1-1
v_call: TRBV9
clone_size: -
d_call: -
cdr3_aa: CASSITGQNTEAFF
cdr3_nt: TGTGCCAGCAGCATCACGGGACAGAACACTGAAGCTTTCTTT

cdr3_length: 14
j_call: TRBJ2-7
v_call: TRBV7-2
clone_size: -
d_call: -
cdr3_aa: CASSLGSDGWEQYF
cdr3_nt: TGTGCCAGCAGCTTAGGATCTGACGGGTGGGAGCAGTACTTC

cdr3_length: 13
j_call: TRBJ1-2
v_call: TRBV5-6
clone_size: -
d_call: -
cdr3_aa: CASSLRESYGYTF
cdr3_nt: TGTGCCAGCAGCTTGCGGGAAAGCTATGGCTACACCTTC

cdr3_length: 15
j_call: TRBJ2-1
v_call: TRBV4-3
clone_size: -
d_call: TRBD2
cdr3_aa: CASSQASGIYNEQFF
cdr3_nt: TGCGCCAGCAGCCAAGCTAGCGGGATCTACAATGAGCAGTTCTTC

cdr3_length: 18
j_call: TRBJ2-3
v_call: TRBV28
clone_size: once
d_call: TRBD2
cdr3_aa: CASSTGTSGRANTDTQYF
cdr3_nt: TGTGCCAGCAGTACCGGGACTAGCGGGAGGGCCAACACAGATACGCAGTATTTT

cdr3_length: 13
j_call: TRBJ2-7
v_call: TRBV19
clone_size: -
d_call: TRBD1
cdr3_aa: CATTGTGGNEQYF
cdr3_nt: TGTGCCACAACCGGGACAGGGGGCAACGAGCAGTACTTC

cdr3_length: 12
j_call: TRBJ2-7
v_call: TRBV5-4
clone_size: -
d_call: -
cdr3_aa: CASSHGDDEQYF
cdr3_nt: TGTGCCAGCAGCCACGGAGACGACGAGCAGTACTTC

cdr3_length: 15
j_call: TRBJ2-2
v_call: TRBV7-2
clone_size: -
d_call: -
cdr3_aa: CASSSLPGNTGELFF
cdr3_nt: TGTGCCAGCAGCTCTCTCCCCGGGAACACCGGGGAGCTGTTTTTT

cdr3_length: 17
j_call: TRBJ2-6
v_call: TRBV2
clone_size: -
d_call: TRBD1
cdr3_aa: CASTRGGQGSGANVLTF
cdr3_nt: TGTGCCAGCACCCGAGGGGGACAGGGCTCCGGGGCCAACGTCCTGACTTTC